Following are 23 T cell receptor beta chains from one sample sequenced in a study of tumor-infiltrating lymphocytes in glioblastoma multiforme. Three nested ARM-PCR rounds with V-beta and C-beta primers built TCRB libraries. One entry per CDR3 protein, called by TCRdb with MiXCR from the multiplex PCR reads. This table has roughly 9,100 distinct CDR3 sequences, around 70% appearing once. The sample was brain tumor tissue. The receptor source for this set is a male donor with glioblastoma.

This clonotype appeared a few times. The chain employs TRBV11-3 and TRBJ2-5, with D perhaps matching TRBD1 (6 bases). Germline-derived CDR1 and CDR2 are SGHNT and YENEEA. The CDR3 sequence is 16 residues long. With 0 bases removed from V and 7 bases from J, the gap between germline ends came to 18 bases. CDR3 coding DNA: TGTGCCAGCAGCTTAGATCAAGGACAGCCCCTTTGGACCCAGTACTTC. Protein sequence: CASSLDQGQPLWTQYF.

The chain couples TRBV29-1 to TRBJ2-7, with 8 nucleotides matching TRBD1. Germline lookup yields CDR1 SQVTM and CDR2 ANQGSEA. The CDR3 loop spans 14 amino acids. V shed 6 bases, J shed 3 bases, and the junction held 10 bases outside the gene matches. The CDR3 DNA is TGCAGCGTAGTACGCGGACAGGGCTTCTACGAGCAGTACTTC. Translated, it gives CSVVRGQGFYEQYF.

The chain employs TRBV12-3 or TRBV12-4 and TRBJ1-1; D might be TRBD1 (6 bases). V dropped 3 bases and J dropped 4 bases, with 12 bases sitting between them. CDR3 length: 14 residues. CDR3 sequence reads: CASSFLGAGTEAFF. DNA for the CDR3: TGTGCCAGCAGTTTTTTGGGGGCTGGCACTGAAGCTTTCTTT.

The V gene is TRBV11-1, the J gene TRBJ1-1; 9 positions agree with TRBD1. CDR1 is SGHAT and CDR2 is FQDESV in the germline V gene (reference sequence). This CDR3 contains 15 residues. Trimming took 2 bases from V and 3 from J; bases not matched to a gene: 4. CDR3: CASSLPRTGDTEAFF. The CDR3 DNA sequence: TGTGCCAGCAGCTTACCGAGGACAGGGGACACTGAAGCTTTCTTT.

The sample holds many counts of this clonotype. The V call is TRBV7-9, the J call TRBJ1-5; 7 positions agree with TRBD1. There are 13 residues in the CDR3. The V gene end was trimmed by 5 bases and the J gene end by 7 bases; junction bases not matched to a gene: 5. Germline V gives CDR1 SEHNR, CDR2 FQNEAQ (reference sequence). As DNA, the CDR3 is TGTGCCAGCAGCCGGGACAGCCAGCAGCCCCAGCATTTT. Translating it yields CASSRDSQQPQHF.

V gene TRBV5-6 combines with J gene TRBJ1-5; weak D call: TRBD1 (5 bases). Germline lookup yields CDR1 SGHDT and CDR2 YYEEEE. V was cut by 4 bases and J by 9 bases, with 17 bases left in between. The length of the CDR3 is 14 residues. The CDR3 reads CASSVVGEHLPQHF. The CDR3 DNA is TGTGCCAGCAGCGTGGTAGGGGAGCATCTGCCCCAGCATTTT.

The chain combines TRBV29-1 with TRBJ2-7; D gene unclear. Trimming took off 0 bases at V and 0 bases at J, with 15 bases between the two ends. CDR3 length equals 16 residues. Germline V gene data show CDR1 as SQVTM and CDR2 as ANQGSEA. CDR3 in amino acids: CSVEDSAKRGSYEQYF. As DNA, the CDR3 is TGCAGCGTTGAAGACAGCGCAAAGAGAGGCTCCTACGAGCAGTACTTC.

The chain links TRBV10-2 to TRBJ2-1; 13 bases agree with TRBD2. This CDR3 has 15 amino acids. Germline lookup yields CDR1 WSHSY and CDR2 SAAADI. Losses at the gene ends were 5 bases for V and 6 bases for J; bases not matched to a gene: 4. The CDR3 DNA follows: TGCGCCAGCAGTCCGACTAGCGGGAGGATCAATGAGCAGTTCTTC. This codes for CASSPTSGRINEQFF.

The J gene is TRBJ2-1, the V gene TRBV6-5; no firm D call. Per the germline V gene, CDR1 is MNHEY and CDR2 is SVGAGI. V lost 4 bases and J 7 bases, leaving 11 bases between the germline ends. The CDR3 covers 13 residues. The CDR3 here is CASSWSRGNEQFF. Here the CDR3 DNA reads TGTGCCAGCAGTTGGTCTCGTGGAAATGAGCAGTTCTTC.

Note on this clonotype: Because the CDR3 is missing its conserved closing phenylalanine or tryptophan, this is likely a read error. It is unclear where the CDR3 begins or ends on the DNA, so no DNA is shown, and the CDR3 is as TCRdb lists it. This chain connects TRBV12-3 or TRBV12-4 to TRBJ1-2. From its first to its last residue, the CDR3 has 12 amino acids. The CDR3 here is CASSFTDSGYTL.

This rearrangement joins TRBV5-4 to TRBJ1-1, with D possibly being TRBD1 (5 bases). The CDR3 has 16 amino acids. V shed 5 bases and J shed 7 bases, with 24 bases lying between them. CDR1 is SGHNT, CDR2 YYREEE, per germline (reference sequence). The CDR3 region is CASRPTALGSGNEAFF. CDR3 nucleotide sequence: TGTGCCAGCAGACCTACAGCCCTAGGGTCAGGGAATGAAGCTTTCTTT.

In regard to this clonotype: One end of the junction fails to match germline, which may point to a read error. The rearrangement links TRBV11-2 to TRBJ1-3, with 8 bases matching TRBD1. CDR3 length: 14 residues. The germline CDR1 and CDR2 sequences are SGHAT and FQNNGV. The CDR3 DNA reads TGTACCAGCAGCCACTCCAGGGGGCTGAACACCATATATTTT. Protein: CTSSHSRGLNTIYF.

The CDR3 region has the DNA TGCAGCATTGGGGGCCAGGGGGGCAATGAGCAGTTCTTC. This encodes CSIGGQGGNEQFF. The chain couples TRBV29-1 to TRBJ2-1, with D maybe TRBD1 (7 bases). This CDR3 is 13 amino acids long. Trimming left V 8 bases short and J 6 bases short, with 17 bases between. Germline values: CDR1 SQVTM, CDR2 ANQGSEA.

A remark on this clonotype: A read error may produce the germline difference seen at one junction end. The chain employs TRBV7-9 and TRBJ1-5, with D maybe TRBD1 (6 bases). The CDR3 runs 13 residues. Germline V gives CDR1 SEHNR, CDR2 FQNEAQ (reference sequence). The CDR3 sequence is CASSRDIQQPQHF. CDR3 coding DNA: TGTGCCAGCAGCCGGGACATCCAGCAGCCACAGCATTTT.

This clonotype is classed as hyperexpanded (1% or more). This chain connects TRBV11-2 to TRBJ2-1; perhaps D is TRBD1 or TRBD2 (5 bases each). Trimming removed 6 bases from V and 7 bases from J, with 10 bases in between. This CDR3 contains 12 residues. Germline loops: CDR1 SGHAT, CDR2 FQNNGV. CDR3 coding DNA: TGTGCCAGCAGGGGGGAGCAAAATGAGCAGTTCTTC. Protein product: CASRGEQNEQFF.

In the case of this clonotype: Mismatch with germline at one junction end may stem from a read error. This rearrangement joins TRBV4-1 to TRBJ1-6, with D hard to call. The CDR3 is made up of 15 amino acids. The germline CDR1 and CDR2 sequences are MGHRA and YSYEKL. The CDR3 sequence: CASQNLASGVSSLHF. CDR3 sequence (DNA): TGCGCCAGCCAAAACCTGGCATCTGGGGTCTCATCCCTCCACTTC.

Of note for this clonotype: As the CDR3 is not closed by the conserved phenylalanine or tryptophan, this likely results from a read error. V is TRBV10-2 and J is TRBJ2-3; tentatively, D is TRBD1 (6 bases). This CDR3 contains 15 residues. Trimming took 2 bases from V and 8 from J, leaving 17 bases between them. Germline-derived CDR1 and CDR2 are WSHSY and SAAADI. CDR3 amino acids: CASSEAGAGAGTQYY. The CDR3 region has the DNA TGCGCCAGCAGTGAGGCAGGGGCCGGTGCAGGTACGCAGTATTAT.

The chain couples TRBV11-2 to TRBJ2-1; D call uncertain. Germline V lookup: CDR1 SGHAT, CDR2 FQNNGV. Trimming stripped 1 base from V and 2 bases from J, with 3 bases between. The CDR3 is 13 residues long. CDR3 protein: CASSLATYNEQFF. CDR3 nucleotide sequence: TGTGCCAGCAGCTTAGCCACCTACAATGAGCAGTTCTTC.

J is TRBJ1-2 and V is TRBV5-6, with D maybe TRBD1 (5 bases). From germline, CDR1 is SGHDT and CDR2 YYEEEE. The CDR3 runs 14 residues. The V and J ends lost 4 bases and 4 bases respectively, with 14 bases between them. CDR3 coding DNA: TGTGCCAGCAGCCACGTAGCCCAGGGCTATGGCTACACCTTC. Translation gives CASSHVAQGYGYTF.

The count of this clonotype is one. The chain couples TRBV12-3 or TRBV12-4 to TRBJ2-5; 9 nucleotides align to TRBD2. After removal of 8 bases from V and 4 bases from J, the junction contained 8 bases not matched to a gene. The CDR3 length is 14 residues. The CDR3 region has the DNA TGTGCCAGCGGCGGGCGGACTAGCGTAGAGACCCAGTACTTC. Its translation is CASGGRTSVETQYF.

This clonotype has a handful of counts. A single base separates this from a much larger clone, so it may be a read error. The CDR3 region has the DNA TGCAGCGAACGACAGGGGCTGAAAACTGAAGCTTTCTTT. The encoded protein is CSERQGLKTEAFF. The chain employs TRBV29-1 and TRBJ1-1, with 8 bases that match TRBD1. The CDR3 consists of 13 residues. Germline V gene lookup returns CDR1 SQVTM and CDR2 ANQGSEA.

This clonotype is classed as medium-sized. CDR3 nucleotide sequence: TGTGCCAGCAGCTCCCGCGAAGCGGGAAACAATGAGCAGTTCTTC. It encodes CASSSREAGNNEQFF. The chain combines TRBV5-4 with TRBJ2-1, with 7 nucleotides matching TRBD2. V lost 3 bases to trimming and J lost 5 bases; unmatched junction nucleotides: 8. The CDR3 loop spans 15 amino acids. Germline V lookup: CDR1 SGHNT, CDR2 YYREEE (reference sequence).

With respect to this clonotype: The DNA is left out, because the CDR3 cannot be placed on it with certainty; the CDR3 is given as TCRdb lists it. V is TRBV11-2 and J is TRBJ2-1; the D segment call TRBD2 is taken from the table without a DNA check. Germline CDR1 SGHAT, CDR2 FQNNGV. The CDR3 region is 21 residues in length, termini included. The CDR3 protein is CASSFYICSARDEAGLYEQFF.